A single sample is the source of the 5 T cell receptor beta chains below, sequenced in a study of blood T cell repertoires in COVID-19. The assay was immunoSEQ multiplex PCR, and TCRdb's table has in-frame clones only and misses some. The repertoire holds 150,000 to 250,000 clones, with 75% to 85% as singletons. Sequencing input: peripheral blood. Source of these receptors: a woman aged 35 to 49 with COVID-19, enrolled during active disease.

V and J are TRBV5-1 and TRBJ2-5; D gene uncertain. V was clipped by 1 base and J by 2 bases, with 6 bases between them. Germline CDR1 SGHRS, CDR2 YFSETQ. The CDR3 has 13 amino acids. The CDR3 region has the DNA TGCGCCAGCAGCTTGATGAGACAAGAGACCCAGTACTTC. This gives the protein CASSLMRQETQYF.

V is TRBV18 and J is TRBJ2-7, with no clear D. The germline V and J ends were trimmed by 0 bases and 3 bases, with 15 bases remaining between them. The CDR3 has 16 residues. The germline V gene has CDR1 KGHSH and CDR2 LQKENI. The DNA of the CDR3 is TGTGCCAGCTCACCACCGGCCCCTCGCATGATCTACGAGCAGTACTTC. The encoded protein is CASSPPAPRMIYEQYF. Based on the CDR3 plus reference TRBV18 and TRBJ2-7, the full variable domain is NAGVMQNPRHLVRRRGQEARLRCSPMKGHSHVYWYRQLPEEGLKFMVYLQKENIIDESGMPKERFSAEFPKEGPSILRIQQVVRGDSAAYFCASSPPAPRMIYEQYFGPGTRLTVT.

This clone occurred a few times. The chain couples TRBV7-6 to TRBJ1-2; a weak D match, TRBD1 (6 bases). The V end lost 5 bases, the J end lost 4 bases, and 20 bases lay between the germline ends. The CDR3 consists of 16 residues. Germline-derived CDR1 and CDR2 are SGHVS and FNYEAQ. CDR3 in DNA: TGTGCCAGCAGCCCCGGGGGCCCGGGGGGGTCCTATGGCTACACCTTC. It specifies CASSPGGPGGSYGYTF.

CDR3 region: CASGLVTYEQYF. DNA for the CDR3: TGTGCTAGTGGTTTGGTGACTTACGAGCAGTACTTC. The chain couples TRBV12-5 to TRBJ2-7, with D uncertain. From germline, CDR1 is LGHNT and CDR2 FRNRAP. This CDR3 spans 12 amino acids. Trimming removed 0 bases from V and 4 bases from J, with 4 bases in between.

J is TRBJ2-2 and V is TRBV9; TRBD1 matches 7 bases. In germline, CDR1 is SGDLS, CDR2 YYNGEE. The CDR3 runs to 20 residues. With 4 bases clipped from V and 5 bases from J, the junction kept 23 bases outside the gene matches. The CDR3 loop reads CASSSRIGFPGQISTGELFF. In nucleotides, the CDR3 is TGTGCCAGCAGCTCGCGGATTGGATTCCCGGGACAGATCTCTACCGGGGAGCTGTTTTTT.